The clone carrying this T cell receptor beta chain was picked up a small number of times. Its antigen is still unknown. Here the CDR3 omits its conserved ending phenylalanine or tryptophan, so a read error is the likely source. Both TCR beta VDJ combination and CDR3 sequence profiling were carried out. Genomic DNA was the template for this profiling. A single record per CDR3 protein comes from TCRdb applying MiXCR to the reads. The sample carries around 190,000 distinct CDR3 sequences, less than 70% recorded once. The CDR3 covers 16 residues. Germline values: CDR1 SGHTA, CDR2 FQGNSA. These data originate in a study of CD8+CD57+ T cells in acquired aplastic anemia. The overall study: Healthy CD8+ samples averaged about 11.0 million reads. Regarding the study as a whole: Patients and controls had CD8+ Simpson's diversity values that were not significantly distinct.

The rearrangement links TRBV7-2 to TRBJ2-1; D may match TRBD1 or TRBD2 (6 bases each). Specimen: sorted CD4+, CD8+, or CD8+CD57+ T cells (not recorded which) from PBMCs. This sequence originates from a human donor in good health, serving as a control. In nucleotides, the CDR3 is TGTGCCAGCAGTTTAGGAGGGGGGATCTCCTACAATGAGCAGTTCTCC. As protein: CASSLGGGISYNEQFS.